The next 12 T cell receptor beta chains were all read from a single sample in a study of a mutant IDH1 vaccine in newly diagnosed glioma. The antigens these receptors bind are not known. Time point reported: week 35, safety follow-up. A single vaccine dose contained 300 ug of mutant IDH1 20-mer peptide, and topical imiquimod was used with it. Produced via immunoSEQ multiplex PCR; TCRdb's table is partial and in-frame only. Of about 48,000 clones in the sample, roughly four fifths were seen once. This material consisted of PBMCs, taken from a glioma patient whose treatment included an IDH1 peptide vaccine. The receptors stem from a man aged 35 to 55 with glioma.

This clone turned up a few times. The rearrangement links TRBV14 to TRBJ1-1; maybe TRBD1 (6 bases). Germline loops: CDR1 SGHDN, CDR2 FVKESK. V gave up 4 bases and J gave up 2 bases, with 17 bases separating them. The CDR3 runs 16 residues. CDR3 DNA sequence: TGTGCCAGCAGCCGTAGACCCGGACAGAGCAACACTGAAGCTTTCTTT. This sequence encodes CASSRRPGQSNTEAFF.

The chain uses TRBV19 and TRBJ2-1, with 11 bases fitting TRBD2. Germline CDR1 is LNHDA and CDR2 is SQIVND (reference sequence). The CDR3 is 15 residues long. V was clipped by 2 bases and J by 8 bases; unmatched bases: 5. CDR3 nucleotide sequence: TGTGCCAGTAGTATAACTAGCGGGAGCGGCGATGAGCAGTTCTTC. Translation gives CASSITSGSGDEQFF.

The chain carries TRBV5-4 and TRBJ1-2, with a tentative D call TRBD1 (5 bases). Germline V gene data show CDR1 as SGHNT and CDR2 as YYREEE (reference sequence). The V end was cut by 6 bases, the J end by 0 bases, with 15 bases between. The CDR3 sequence is 15 residues long. The CDR3 sequence: CASMLGGISNYGYTF. DNA for the CDR3: TGTGCCAGCATGTTGGGGGGGATCTCTAACTATGGCTACACCTTC.

This clone appeared a few times. The V gene is TRBV25-1, the J gene TRBJ1-1, with unresolved D. Per the germline V gene, CDR1 is MGHDK and CDR2 is SYGVNS. This CDR3 is built from 14 residues. V was cut by 3 bases and J by 1 base, with 9 bases left in between. CDR3 nucleotides: TGTGCCAGCAGTGATCCGGGTGCGAACACTGAAGCTTTCTTT. Translating it yields CASSDPGANTEAFF. The full variable domain, with the rest looked up from reference TRBV25-1 and TRBJ1-1, is EADIYQTPRYLVIGTGKKITLECSQTMGHDKMYWYQQDPGMELHLIHYSYGVNSTEKGDLSSESTVSRIRTEHFPLTLESARPSHTSQYLCASSDPGANTEAFFGQGTRLTVV.

This sequence joins TRBV23-1 and TRBJ2-3; D is uncertain. TRBV23-1 is an ORF, and what it does is uncertain. This CDR3 region has 10 residues. V lost 7 bases and J 6 bases, leaving 5 bases between the germline ends. CDR3 sequence (DNA): TGCGCCAGCAAGGTGGATACGCAGTATTTT. Translation: CASKVDTQYF.

Points on this clone: Within the sample, other DNA sequences also encode this same CDR3. V and J are TRBV6-1 and TRBJ1-5; a weak D match, TRBD1 (5 bases). The CDR3 runs to 14 residues. Germline loops: CDR1 MNHNS, CDR2 SASEGT. Trimming left V 1 base short and J 7 bases short, with 11 bases between. The CDR3 here is CASSEVRGGQPQHF. In DNA, the CDR3 is TGTGCCAGCAGTGAAGTGAGGGGTGGGCAGCCCCAGCATTTT.

The chain recombines TRBV7-2 with TRBJ2-5; D possibly uses TRBD1 or TRBD2 (5 bases each). V lost 5 bases and J lost 4, with 11 bases in between. Per germline, CDR1 SGHTA and CDR2 FQGNSA. The CDR3 has 13 amino acids. CDR3 sequence reads: CASSTGPVETQYF. The CDR3, as DNA: TGTGCCAGCAGCACGGGACCCGTAGAGACCCAGTACTTC.

V and J are TRBV10-2 and TRBJ2-3; D is unclear. The CDR3 consists of 16 residues. Germline V gene data show CDR1 as WSHSY and CDR2 as SAAADI. V was pared by 8 bases and J by 0 bases, with 18 bases between. CDR3 coding DNA: TGCGCCAGCCTCGACGGATTACCGATTAGCACAGATACGCAGTATTTT. This sequence encodes CASLDGLPISTDTQYF.

The V gene is TRBV4-3, the J gene TRBJ2-1; 7 bases fit TRBD2. The CDR3 sequence is 15 residues long. In germline, CDR1 is LGHNA, CDR2 YSLEER. V lost 4 bases to trimming and J lost 4 bases; unmatched junction nucleotides: 7. The CDR3 protein is CASSRGVGGYNEQFF. DNA of the CDR3: TGCGCCAGCAGCCGGGGGGTCGGGGGGTACAATGAGCAGTTCTTC.

This clone was seen only once. The CDR3 region is CATSPGGGRTEAFF. The CDR3 DNA is TGTGCCACCAGCCCCGGCGGGGGTAGGACTGAAGCTTTCTTT. The gene calls are TRBV15 and TRBJ1-1; the D gene is possibly TRBD1 (5 bases). Trimming left V 5 bases short and J 5 bases short, with 15 bases between. The CDR3 length is 14 residues. CDR1 is LNHNV and CDR2 is YYDKDF in the germline V gene (reference sequence). Full variable domain (outside the CDR3, taken from reference TRBV15 and TRBJ1-1): DAMVIQNPRYQVTQFGKPVTLSCSQTLNHNVMYWYQQKSSQAPKLLFHYYDKDFNNEADTPDNFQSRRPNTSFCFLDIRSPGLGDTAMYLCATSPGGGRTEAFFGQGTRLTVV.

The chain uses TRBV19 and TRBJ1-2; 10 nucleotides align to TRBD1. Germline CDR1 reads LNHDA; CDR2 reads SQIVND (reference sequence). The V gene end was trimmed by 5 bases and the J gene end by 9 bases; junction bases not matched to a gene: 9. CDR3 size: 14 residues. CDR3: CASSGQGTGDRYTF. CDR3 sequence (DNA): TGTGCCAGTAGTGGACAGGGGACAGGGGATCGCTACACCTTC.

V is TRBV5-1 and J is TRBJ2-1, with D unclear. Germline values: CDR1 SGHRS, CDR2 YFSETQ. Trimming removed 0 bases at V and 6 bases at J, with 7 bases between. The CDR3 loop spans 13 amino acids. The CDR3 loop reads CASSLEPSNEQFF. DNA for the CDR3: TGCGCCAGCAGCTTGGAACCGAGCAATGAGCAGTTCTTC.